A single sample is the source of the 22 T cell receptor beta chains below, sequenced in a study of technical replicates of blood from a handful of donors. Here immunoSEQ multiplex PCR was the method, and the copy in TCRdb shows in-frame clones only, minus some. Among just under 60,000 clones listed, 91% were seen once. Sequencing was done on a sample of PBMCs. All receptors come from a human donor in good health. Some clones in this sample may be carry-over from other donors' samples.

The V call is TRBV10-3, the J call TRBJ2-1, with 11 bases aligning to TRBD2. Trimming took 4 bases from V and 9 from J; bases not matched to a gene: 8. Looked up from germline, CDR1 is ENHRY and CDR2 is SYGVKD. The CDR3 is made up of 15 amino acids. CDR3 sequence reads: CAISGTSGGALEQFF. The CDR3 DNA sequence: TGTGCCATCAGTGGTACTAGCGGGGGAGCGCTTGAGCAGTTCTTC.

V is TRBV30 and J is TRBJ2-1; 16 bases are shared with TRBD2. There are 16 residues in the CDR3. Germline trimming cut 3 bases from V and 11 bases from J; bases unmatched to any gene: 10. Germline CDR1 is GTSNPN and CDR2 is SVGIG (reference sequence). This CDR3 reads CAWRPGTSGRAFQQFF. In DNA, the CDR3 is TGTGCCTGGAGGCCCGGGACTAGCGGGAGGGCCTTTCAGCAGTTCTTC.

The V call is TRBV9, the J call TRBJ1-3, with 9 positions matching TRBD1. V gave up 7 bases and J gave up 0 bases; unmatched junction bases: 8. CDR3 length: 16 amino acids. The germline V gene encodes CDR1 SGDLS and CDR2 YYNGEE. Here the CDR3 DNA reads TGTGCCAGCGGATGGGACAGGGACAGCTCTGGAAACACCATATATTTT. It yields the protein CASGWDRDSSGNTIYF.

The rearrangement joins TRBV7-2 to TRBJ1-3; no reliable D call. Per the germline V gene, CDR1 is SGHTA and CDR2 is FQGNSA. The V and J ends lost 5 bases and 9 bases respectively, with 17 bases between them. This CDR3 is 14 amino acids long. CDR3: CASSIRAGEGTIYF. CDR3 nucleotide sequence: TGTGCCAGCAGCATCCGGGCCGGTGAGGGCACCATATATTTT.

This chain joins TRBV7-2 and TRBJ2-4; TRBD2 aligns across 7 bases. The CDR3 consists of 17 residues. Germline V gives CDR1 SGHTA, CDR2 FQGNSA. The junction had 9 bases not matched to a gene; V was cut back by 1 base and J by 3 bases. The CDR3 region has the DNA TGTGCCAGCAGCTTAGTGGGGGGGAGGAGGGACAAAAACATTCAGTACTTC. As protein: CASSLVGGRRDKNIQYF.

The chain has TRBV2 and TRBJ2-5; TRBD2 matches at 10 bases. J lost 4 bases, V lost 4 bases, and 6 bases had no gene match. Looked up from germline, CDR1 is SNHLY and CDR2 is FYNNEI. The CDR3 extends over 15 amino acids. CDR3 residues: CASSVPAGGRETQYF. The CDR3 nucleotides read TGTGCCAGCAGTGTGCCAGCGGGGGGGCGAGAGACCCAGTACTTC.

In this sample, this clone turned up once. This sequence joins TRBV14 and TRBJ2-1, with a weak D call TRBD1 (6 bases). Germline CDR1 is SGHDN and CDR2 is FVKESK. The germline V and J ends were trimmed by 3 bases and 9 bases, with 12 bases remaining between them. The CDR3 contains 13 residues. DNA of the CDR3: TGTGCCAGCAGCCAGAACAGGGTGGGTGAGCAGTTCTTC. Its translation: CASSQNRVGEQFF. Supplemented by reference TRBV14 and TRBJ2-1, the full variable domain reads EAGVTQFPSHSVIEKGQTVTLRCDPISGHDNLYWYRRVMGKEIKFLLHFVKESKQDESGMPNNRFLAERTGGTYSTLKVQPAELEDSGVYFCASSQNRVGEQFFGPGTRLTVL.

The chain carries TRBV25-1 and TRBJ2-7; TRBD1 aligns across 9 bases. This CDR3 contains 13 residues. The V gene's germline CDR1 is MGHDK and CDR2 SYGVNS. With 8 bases clipped from V and 3 bases from J, the junction kept 5 bases outside the gene matches. The CDR3 DNA sequence: TGTGCCAGCTCCGGACAGGGGCTCTACGAGCAGTACTTC. This translates into CASSGQGLYEQYF.

This chain joins TRBV19 and TRBJ2-2; TRBD1 agrees at 9 bases. The CDR3 runs 17 residues. Trimming took 5 bases from V and 2 from J; bases not matched to a gene: 9. CDR1 and CDR2 from the germline V gene are LNHDA and SQIVND (reference sequence). The DNA for the CDR3 is TGTGCCAGTAGTTGGAAGGACAGGGGCGATAACACCGGGGAGCTGTTTTTT. This gives the protein CASSWKDRGDNTGELFF.

The rearrangement joins TRBV30 to TRBJ1-2; 7 bases fit TRBD1. The CDR3 is 13 amino acids. V shed 3 bases, J shed 6 bases, and the junction held 7 bases outside the gene matches. Germline-derived CDR1 and CDR2 are GTSNPN and SVGIG (reference sequence). The CDR3 nucleotides read TGTGCCTGGAGCCAAGGGGGCGCCGATGGCTACACCTTC. This encodes CAWSQGGADGYTF.

The chain combines TRBV2 with TRBJ2-7; D call uncertain. This CDR3 spans 14 amino acids. Trimming took 5 bases from V and 3 from J, leaving 14 bases between them. Germline values: CDR1 SNHLY, CDR2 FYNNEI. CDR3 sequence: CASSPSEHIYEQYF. DNA for the CDR3: TGTGCCAGCAGTCCCTCGGAGCACATCTACGAGCAGTACTTC.

J is TRBJ2-1 and V is TRBV6-1, with TRBD1 matching over 10 bases. Germline V gene lookup returns CDR1 MNHNS and CDR2 SASEGT. Trimming removed 2 bases from V and 8 bases from J; junction bases left unmatched: 3. This CDR3 comprises 14 residues. The CDR3 DNA reads TGTGCCAGCAGTGAACGGACAGGGGGGGATGAGCAGTTCTTC. Its translation is CASSERTGGDEQFF.

This clone was recorded only once. This chain links TRBV5-5 with TRBJ2-7, with a possible D match to TRBD2 (5 bases). The CDR3 is 12 residues long. V was pared by 2 bases and J by 4 bases, with 7 bases between. Germline lookup yields CDR1 SGHKS and CDR2 YYEKEE (reference sequence). CDR3 in DNA: TGTGCCAGCAGCTTTTCGGGGTACGAGCAGTACTTC. This gives the protein CASSFSGYEQYF.

The V and J genes are TRBV30 and TRBJ2-5; 12 nucleotides line up with TRBD1. In germline, CDR1 is GTSNPN, CDR2 SVGIG (reference sequence). The CDR3 is made up of 15 amino acids. V lost 3 bases, J lost 2 bases, and 4 bases stayed unmatched. CDR3 region: CAWSRDRGRQETQYF. CDR3 DNA: TGTGCCTGGAGCCGGGACAGGGGGCGTCAAGAGACCCAGTACTTC.

The chain has TRBV18 and TRBJ2-2; no clear D gene. The CDR3 is 15 residues long. The ends were cut back, 3 bases at V and 0 bases at J, with 8 bases in the middle. Germline V CDR1 and CDR2: KGHSH, LQKENI. CDR3 bases: TGTGCCAGCTCACCGGGCAGCTCGAACACCGGGGAGCTGTTTTTT. It specifies CASSPGSSNTGELFF.

The gene calls are TRBV5-6 and TRBJ2-3; D might be TRBD1 (6 bases). Germline assignment: CDR1 SGHDT and CDR2 YYEEEE. V shed 5 bases and J shed 6 bases, with 13 bases lying between them. The CDR3 loop spans 13 amino acids. In nucleotides, the CDR3 is TGTGCCAGCAGTCATAAGGGGGTGGATACGCAGTATTTT. This sequence encodes CASSHKGVDTQYF.

The chain employs TRBV10-3 and TRBJ1-2; 7 bases match TRBD1. V shed 3 bases and J 5 bases; nucleotides not matched to a gene: 3. Germline V lookup: CDR1 ENHRY, CDR2 SYGVKD. This CDR3 is built from 13 residues. The CDR3 coding sequence is TGTGCCATCAGTGATGACAGGGAATATGGCTACACCTTC. Its protein product is CAISDDREYGYTF.

This chain links TRBV21-1 with TRBJ2-1; no DNA check was done on the table's D call, TRBD2. TRBV21-1 is a listed pseudogene. CDR3 length equals 13 residues. CDR3 residues: CASSKRSAAEQFF. The CDR3 nucleotides read TGTGCCAGCAGCAAACGGTCAGCGGCTGAGCAGTTCTTC.

The V call is TRBV7-9, the J call TRBJ2-3; D not resolved. The V end lost 0 bases, the J end lost 1 base, and 8 bases lay between the germline ends. Germline V CDR1 and CDR2: SEHNR, FQNEAQ (reference sequence). This CDR3 comprises 15 residues. CDR3: CASSLAPFRTDTQYF. The CDR3, as DNA: TGTGCCAGCAGCTTAGCCCCGTTTCGCACAGATACGCAGTATTTT.

The chain's CDR3 is CASSQWTSAGYEQYF. In DNA, the CDR3 is TGTGCCAGCAGCCAGTGGACTAGCGCCGGCTACGAGCAGTACTTC. The rearrangement links TRBV7-6 to TRBJ2-7; TRBD2 matches at 9 bases. The CDR3 is 15 residues long. The germline V gene has CDR1 SGHVS and CDR2 FNYEAQ. After removal of 5 bases from V and 3 bases from J, the junction contained 8 bases not matched to a gene.

The J gene is TRBJ2-7, the V gene TRBV7-2; 12 bases are shared with TRBD2. J was trimmed by 7 bases and V by 5 bases; bases with no gene match: 12. The CDR3 contains 16 residues. Germline V gene lookup returns CDR1 SGHTA and CDR2 FQGNSA. DNA for the CDR3: TGTGCCAGCAGCCGCAGCCTAGCGGGGGGGCGTATTGAGCAGTACTTC. It yields the protein CASSRSLAGGRIEQYF.

V gene TRBV11-2 combines with J gene TRBJ1-2, with TRBD1 matching over 11 bases. Looked up from germline, CDR1 is SGHAT and CDR2 is FQNNGV. The V segment lost 5 bases and the J segment 3 bases; nucleotides outside the gene matches: 2. The CDR3 sequence is 14 residues long. The CDR3 DNA follows: TGTGCCAGCAGCCGGACAGGGGGCGACTATGGCTACACCTTC. It translates to CASSRTGGDYGYTF.